This T cell receptor (beta chain) was found in a study of shared clonotypes between healthy human individuals. As for the study in general: The cohort had a couple of women and three men, ages 18 to 49.

Note on this clone: The antigen is not known.

Notes on the study in general: Across a handful of donors, naive CD4 shared 5% to 6.5%, naive CD8 about 3.2%, memory CD4 2.3%, memory CD8 0.35% to 0.5%.

CDR3 length equals 16 residues. V lost 6 bases to trimming and J lost 4 bases; unmatched junction nucleotides: 14. Germline CDR1 is MNHEY and CDR2 is SMNVEV (reference sequence). Adults of Caucasian background living in Nashville, Tennessee made up all donors. From CD4+ cells came CD45RA+ naive and CD45RA-negative memory subsets. Repertoires were generated with immunoSEQ multiplex PCR, while TCRdb's copy carries only in-frame clones and drops some. Here the sample spans roughly 2.4 million clones, around 95% being singletons. This receptor was obtained from a man in his late teens or twenties in good health. Sequenced: naive CD4+ T cells sorted from blood. Stated subset: CD45RA+ positively selected. The chain has TRBV27 and TRBJ2-7; TRBD1 matches 8 bases. DNA for the CDR3: TGTGCCAGCAGCCCAAGGGTGCAGGGGGCTGTGTACGAGCAGTACTTC. Protein product: CASSPRVQGAVYEQYF.